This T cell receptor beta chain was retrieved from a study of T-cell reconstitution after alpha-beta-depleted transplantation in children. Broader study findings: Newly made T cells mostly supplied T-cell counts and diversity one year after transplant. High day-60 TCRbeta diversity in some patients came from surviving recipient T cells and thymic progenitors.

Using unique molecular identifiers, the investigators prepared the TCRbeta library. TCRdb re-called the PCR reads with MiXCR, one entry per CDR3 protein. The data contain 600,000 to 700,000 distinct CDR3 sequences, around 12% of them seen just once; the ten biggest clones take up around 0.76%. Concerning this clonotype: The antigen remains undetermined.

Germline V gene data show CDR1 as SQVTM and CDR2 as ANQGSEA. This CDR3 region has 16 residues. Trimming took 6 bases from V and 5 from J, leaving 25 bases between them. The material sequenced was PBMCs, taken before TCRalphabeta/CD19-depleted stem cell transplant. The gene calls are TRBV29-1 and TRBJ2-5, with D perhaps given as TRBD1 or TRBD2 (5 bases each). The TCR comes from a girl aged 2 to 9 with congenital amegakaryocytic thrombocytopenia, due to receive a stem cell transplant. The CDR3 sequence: CSVEYIMTGTGETQYF. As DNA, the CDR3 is TGCAGCGTAGAATATATTATGACCGGGACCGGGGAGACCCAGTACTTC.